This entry concerns a single TCR beta chain. TCRdb processed the 5' RACE reads anew with MiXCR; each CDR3 protein has one entry. The sample comprises approximately 190,000 distinct CDR3 sequences, roughly 18% of which are singletons, and 2.4% rests with the top ten. The data originate from a study of T-cell memory formation after mild COVID-19. The V gene's germline CDR1 is MGHDK and CDR2 SYGVNS. The CDR3 is 12 residues long. Trimming cost V 5 bases and J 2 bases, with 4 bases left between them. Sequencing was done on a sample of PBMCs or a T cell subset sorted from them (not recorded which). The chain employs TRBV25-1 and TRBJ1-5, with D uncertain. The receptor was derived from an adult woman who had mild COVID-19 (a few samples of this study predate the infection). Cell type and time point are not known. The CDR3 here is CASSRGNQPQHF. DNA of the CDR3: TGTGCCAGCAGTCGCGGCAATCAGCCCCAGCATTTT.